This T cell receptor (beta chain) comes out of a study of cytomegalovirus exposure and HLA in healthy donors. Study information: An early data release held some 89 million unique TCRs from HLA-typed donors. General observations from the study: CMV antigen specificity of a few CMV-associated chains was confirmed in vitro.

The PCR was carried out with 60 Vbeta primers and 13 Jbeta primers. Measured with immunoSEQ multiplex PCR; TCRdb has only the in-frame clones, and not every one. This table holds 130,000 to 150,000 clones, approximately 9% found once. Germline loops: CDR1 SNHLY, CDR2 FYNNEI. Trimming took off 5 bases at V and 8 bases at J, with 9 bases between the two ends. The CDR3 is 11 residues long. On this clone: Its antigen remains unidentified.

Material for sequencing was PBMCs. This receptor was identified in a male donor in good health and CMV-seronegative. The V gene is TRBV2, the J gene TRBJ1-2; D is unresolved. DNA of the CDR3: TGTGCCAGCAGTACGAGGCAGGGCTACACCTTC. It encodes CASSTRQGYTF. Based on the CDR3 plus reference TRBV2 and TRBJ1-2, the full variable domain is EPEVTQTPSHQVTQMGQEVILRCVPISNHLYFYWYRQILGQKVEFLVSFYNNEISEKSEIFDDQFSVERPDGSNFTLKIRSTKLEDSAMYFCASSTRQGYTFGSGTRLTVV.